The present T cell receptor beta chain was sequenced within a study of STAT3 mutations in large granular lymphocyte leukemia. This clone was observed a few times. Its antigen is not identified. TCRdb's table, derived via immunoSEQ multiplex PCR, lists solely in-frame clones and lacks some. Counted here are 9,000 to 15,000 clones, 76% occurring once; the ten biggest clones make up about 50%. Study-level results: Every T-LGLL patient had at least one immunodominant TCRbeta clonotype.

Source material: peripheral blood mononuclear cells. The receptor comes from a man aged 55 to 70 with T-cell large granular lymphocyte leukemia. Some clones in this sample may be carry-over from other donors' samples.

DNA of the CDR3: TGTGCCTGGAGGGCCGGGGTTGGCGGCTACACCTTC. Amino acids: CAWRAGVGGYTF. The V gene is TRBV30, the J gene TRBJ1-2; D uncertain. Germline loops: CDR1 GTSNPN, CDR2 SVGIG (reference sequence). V was shortened by 3 bases and J by 8 bases, with 13 bases between the two germline ends. The CDR3 covers 12 residues.